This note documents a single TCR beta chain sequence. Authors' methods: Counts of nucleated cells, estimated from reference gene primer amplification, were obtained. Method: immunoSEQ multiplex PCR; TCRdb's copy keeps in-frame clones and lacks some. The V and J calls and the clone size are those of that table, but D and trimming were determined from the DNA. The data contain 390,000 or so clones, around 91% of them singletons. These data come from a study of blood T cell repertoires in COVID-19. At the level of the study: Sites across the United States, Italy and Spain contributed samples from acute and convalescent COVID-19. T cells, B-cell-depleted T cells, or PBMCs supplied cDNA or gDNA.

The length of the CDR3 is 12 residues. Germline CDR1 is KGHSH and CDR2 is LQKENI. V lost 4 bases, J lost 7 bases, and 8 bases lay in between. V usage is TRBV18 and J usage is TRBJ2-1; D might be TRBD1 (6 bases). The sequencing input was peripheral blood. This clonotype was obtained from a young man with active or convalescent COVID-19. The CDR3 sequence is CASSRGPNEQFF. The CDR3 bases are TGTGCCAGCTCACGGGGGCCGAATGAGCAGTTCTTC.